This T cell receptor beta chain was retrieved from a study of blood T cell repertoires in COVID-19. For the study at large: The study drew acute and convalescent COVID-19 samples from the United States, Italy and Spain.

With V trimmed by 3 bases and J by 1 base, 1 base remained unmatched. The CDR3 runs to 16 residues. From germline, CDR1 is SGHNT and CDR2 YENEEA. In the authors' workflow: Estimated nucleated cell counts came from reference gene primer amplification. TCRdb keeps only in-frame clones here, not all; method: immunoSEQ multiplex PCR. V, J and clone size are taken as reported in that table, and D and trimming were inferred from the DNA itself. The data hold more than 250,000 clones, with around 88% observed a single time. The receptor was isolated from a woman aged 50 to 60 with acute or convalescent COVID-19. The rearrangement links TRBV11-3 to TRBJ2-2, with 11 bases matching TRBD2. The material sequenced was peripheral blood. CDR3 in amino acids: CASSFGTSGNTGELFF. The CDR3 DNA is TGTGCCAGCAGCTTCGGGACTAGCGGGAACACCGGGGAGCTGTTTTTT.